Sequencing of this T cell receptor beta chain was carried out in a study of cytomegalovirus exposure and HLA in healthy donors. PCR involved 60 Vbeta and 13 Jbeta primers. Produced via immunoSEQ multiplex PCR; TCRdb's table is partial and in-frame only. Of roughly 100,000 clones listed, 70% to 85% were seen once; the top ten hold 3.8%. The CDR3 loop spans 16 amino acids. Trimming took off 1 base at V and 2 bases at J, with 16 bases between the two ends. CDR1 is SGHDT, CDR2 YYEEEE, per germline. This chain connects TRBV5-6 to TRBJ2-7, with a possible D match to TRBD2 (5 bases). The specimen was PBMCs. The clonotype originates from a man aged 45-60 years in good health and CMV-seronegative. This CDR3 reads CASSLSLTGTTYEQYF. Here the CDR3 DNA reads TGTGCCAGCAGCTTGAGTTTGACGGGAACGACCTACGAGCAGTACTTC.